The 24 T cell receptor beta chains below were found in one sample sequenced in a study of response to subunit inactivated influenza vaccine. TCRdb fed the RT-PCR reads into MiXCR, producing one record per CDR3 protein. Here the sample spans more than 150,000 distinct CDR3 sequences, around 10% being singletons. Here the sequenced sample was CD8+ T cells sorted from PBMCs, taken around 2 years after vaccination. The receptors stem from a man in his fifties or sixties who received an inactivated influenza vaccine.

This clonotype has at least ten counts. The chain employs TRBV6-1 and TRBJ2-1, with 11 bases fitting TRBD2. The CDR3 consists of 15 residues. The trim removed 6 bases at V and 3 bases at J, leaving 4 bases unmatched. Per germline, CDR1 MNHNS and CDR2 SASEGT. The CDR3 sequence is CASSPSGGFYNEQFF. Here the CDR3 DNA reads TGTGCCAGCAGCCCTAGCGGGGGGTTCTACAATGAGCAGTTCTTC.

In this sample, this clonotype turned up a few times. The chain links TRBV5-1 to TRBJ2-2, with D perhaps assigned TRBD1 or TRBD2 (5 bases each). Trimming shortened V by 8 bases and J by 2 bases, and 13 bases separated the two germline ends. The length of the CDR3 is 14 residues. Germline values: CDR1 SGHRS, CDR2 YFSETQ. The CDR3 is CASNTGTNTGELFF. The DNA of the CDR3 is TGCGCCAGTAACACGGGGACCAACACCGGGGAGCTGTTTTTT.

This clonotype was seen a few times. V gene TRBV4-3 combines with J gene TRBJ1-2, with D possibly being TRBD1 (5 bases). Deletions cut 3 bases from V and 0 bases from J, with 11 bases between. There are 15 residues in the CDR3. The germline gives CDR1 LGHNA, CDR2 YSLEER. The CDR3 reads CASSQGRTSNYGYTF. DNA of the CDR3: TGCGCCAGCAGCCAGGGACGGACTTCTAACTATGGCTACACCTTC.

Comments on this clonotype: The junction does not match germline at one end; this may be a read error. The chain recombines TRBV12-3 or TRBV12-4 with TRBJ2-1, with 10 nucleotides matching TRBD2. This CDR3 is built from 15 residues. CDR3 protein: CASRKLAGAYNKQFF. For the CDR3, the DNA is TGTGCCAGCAGGAAGCTAGCGGGGGCTTACAATAAGCAGTTCTTC.

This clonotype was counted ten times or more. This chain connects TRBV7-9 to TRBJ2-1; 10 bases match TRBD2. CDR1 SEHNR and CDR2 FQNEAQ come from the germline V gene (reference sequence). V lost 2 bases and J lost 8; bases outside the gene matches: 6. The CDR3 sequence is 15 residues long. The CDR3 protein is CASSLPSGRADEQFF. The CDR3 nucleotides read TGTGCCAGCAGCTTACCCAGCGGGAGGGCCGATGAGCAGTTCTTC.

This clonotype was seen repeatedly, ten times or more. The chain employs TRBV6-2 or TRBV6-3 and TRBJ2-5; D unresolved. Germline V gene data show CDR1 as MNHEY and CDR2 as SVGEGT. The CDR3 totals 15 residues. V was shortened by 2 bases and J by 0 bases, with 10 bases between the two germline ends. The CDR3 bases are TGTGCCAGCAGTTACGACGGAACGTACCAAGAGACCCAGTACTTC. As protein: CASSYDGTYQETQYF.

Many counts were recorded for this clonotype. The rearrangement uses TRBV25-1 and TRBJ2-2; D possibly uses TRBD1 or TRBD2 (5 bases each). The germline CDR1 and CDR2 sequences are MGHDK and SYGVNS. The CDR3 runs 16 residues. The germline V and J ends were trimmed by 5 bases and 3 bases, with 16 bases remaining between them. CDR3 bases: TGTGCCAGCAGTTGGGACGGAGCGAGATACACCGGGGAGCTGTTTTTT. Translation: CASSWDGARYTGELFF.

The CDR3 DNA reads as TGTGCCAGCAGCTTGGCCGGGTTAACAGATTTAGTCTACGAGCAGTACTTC. Its translation: CASSLAGLTDLVYEQYF. The chain links TRBV5-5 to TRBJ2-7; D is uncertain. This CDR3 has 17 residues. V lost 0 bases and J 3 bases, leaving 19 bases between the germline ends. Per germline, CDR1 SGHKS and CDR2 YYEKEE (reference sequence).

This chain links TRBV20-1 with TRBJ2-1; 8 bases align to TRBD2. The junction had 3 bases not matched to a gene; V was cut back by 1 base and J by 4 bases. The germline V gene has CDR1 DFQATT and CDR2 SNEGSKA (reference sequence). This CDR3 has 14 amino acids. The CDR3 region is CSARGGRWYNEQFF. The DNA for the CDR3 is TGCAGTGCTAGAGGCGGGAGGTGGTACAATGAGCAGTTCTTC.

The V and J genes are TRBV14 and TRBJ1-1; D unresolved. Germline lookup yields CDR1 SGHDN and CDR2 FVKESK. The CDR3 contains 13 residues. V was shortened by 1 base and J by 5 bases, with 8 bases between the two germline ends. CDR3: CASSQAWGTEAFF. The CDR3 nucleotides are TGTGCCAGCAGCCAAGCGTGGGGAACTGAAGCTTTCTTT.

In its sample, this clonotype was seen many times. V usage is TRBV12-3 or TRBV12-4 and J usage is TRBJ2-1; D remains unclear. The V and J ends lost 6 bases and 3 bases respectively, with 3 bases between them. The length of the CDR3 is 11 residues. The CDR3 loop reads CASRDYNEQFF. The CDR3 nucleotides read TGTGCCAGCAGAGACTACAATGAGCAGTTCTTC.

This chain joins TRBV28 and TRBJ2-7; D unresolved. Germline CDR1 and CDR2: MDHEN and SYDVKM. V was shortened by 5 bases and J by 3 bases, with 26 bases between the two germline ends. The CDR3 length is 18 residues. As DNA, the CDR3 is TGTGCCAGCAGTCCAAGCCACGCCATCTTGGGCACCAACTACGAGCAGTACTTC. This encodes CASSPSHAILGTNYEQYF.

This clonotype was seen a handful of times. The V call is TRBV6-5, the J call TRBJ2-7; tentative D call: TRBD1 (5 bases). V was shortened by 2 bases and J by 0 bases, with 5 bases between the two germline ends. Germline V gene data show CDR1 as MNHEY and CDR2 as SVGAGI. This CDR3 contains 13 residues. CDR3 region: CASSYRGSYEQYF. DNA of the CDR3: TGTGCCAGCAGTTACAGGGGCTCCTACGAGCAGTACTTC.

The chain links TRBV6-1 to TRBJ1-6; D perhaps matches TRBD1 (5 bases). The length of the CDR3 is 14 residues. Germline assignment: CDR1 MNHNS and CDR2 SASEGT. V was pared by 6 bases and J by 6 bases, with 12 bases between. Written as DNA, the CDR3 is TGTGCCAGCAGACAGACAGAAAGTAATTCACCCCTCCACTTT. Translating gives CASRQTESNSPLHF.

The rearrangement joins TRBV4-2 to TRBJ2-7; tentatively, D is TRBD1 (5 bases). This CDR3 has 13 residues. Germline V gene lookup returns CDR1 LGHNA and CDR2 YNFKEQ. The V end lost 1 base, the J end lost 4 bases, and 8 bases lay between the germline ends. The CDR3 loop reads CASSQGAGYEQYF. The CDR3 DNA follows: TGTGCCAGCAGCCAAGGGGCAGGGTACGAGCAGTACTTC.

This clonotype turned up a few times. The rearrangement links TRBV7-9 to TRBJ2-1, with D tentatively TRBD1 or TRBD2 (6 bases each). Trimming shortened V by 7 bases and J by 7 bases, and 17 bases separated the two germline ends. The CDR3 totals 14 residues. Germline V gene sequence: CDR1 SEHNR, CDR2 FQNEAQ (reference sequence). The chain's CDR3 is CASNALGGWNEQFF. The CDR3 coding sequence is TGTGCCAGCAATGCCCTAGGGGGGTGGAATGAGCAGTTCTTC.

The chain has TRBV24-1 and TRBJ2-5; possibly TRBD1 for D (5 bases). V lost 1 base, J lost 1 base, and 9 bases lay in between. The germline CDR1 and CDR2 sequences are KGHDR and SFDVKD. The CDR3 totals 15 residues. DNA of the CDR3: TGTGCCACCAGTGATTTTCCAGGGCCCCAAGAGACCCAGTACTTC. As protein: CATSDFPGPQETQYF.

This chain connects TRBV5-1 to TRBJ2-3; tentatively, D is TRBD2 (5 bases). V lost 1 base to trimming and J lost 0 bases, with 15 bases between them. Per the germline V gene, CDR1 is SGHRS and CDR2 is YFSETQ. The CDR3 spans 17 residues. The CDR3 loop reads CASSLKGLSWSTDTQYF. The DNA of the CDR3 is TGCGCCAGCAGCTTGAAAGGACTCTCCTGGAGCACAGATACGCAGTATTTT. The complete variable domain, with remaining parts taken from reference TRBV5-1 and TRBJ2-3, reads KAGVTQTPRYLIKTRGQQVTLSCSPISGHRSVSWYQQTPGQGLQFLFEYFSETQRNKGNFPGRFSGRQFSNSRSEMNVSTLELGDSALYLCASSLKGLSWSTDTQYFGPGTRLTVL.

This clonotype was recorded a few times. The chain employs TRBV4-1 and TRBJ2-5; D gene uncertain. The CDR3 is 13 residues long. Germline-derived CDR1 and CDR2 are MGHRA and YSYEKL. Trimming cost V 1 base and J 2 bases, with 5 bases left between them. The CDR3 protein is CASSQVVQETQYF. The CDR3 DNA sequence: TGCGCCAGCAGCCAAGTAGTTCAAGAGACCCAGTACTTC.

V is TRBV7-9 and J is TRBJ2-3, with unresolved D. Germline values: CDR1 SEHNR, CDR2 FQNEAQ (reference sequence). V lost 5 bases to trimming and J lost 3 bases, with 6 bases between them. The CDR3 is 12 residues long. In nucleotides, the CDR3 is TGTGCCAGCAGCACCCGGACAGATACGCAGTATTTT. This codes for CASSTRTDTQYF.

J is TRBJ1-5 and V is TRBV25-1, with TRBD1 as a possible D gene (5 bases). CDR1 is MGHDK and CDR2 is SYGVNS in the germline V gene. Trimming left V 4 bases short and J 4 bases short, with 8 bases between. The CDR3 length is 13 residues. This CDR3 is CASSVGGNQPQHF. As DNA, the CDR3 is TGTGCCAGCAGTGTCGGGGGAAATCAGCCCCAGCATTTT.

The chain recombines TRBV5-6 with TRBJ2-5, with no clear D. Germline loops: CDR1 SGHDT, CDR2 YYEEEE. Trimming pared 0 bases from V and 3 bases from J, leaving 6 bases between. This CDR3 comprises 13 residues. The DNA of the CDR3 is TGTGCCAGCAGCTTGGGAGTAGAAGAGACCCAGTACTTC. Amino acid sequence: CASSLGVEETQYF. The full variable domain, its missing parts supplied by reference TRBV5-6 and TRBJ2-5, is DAGVTQSPTHLIKTRGQQVTLRCSPKSGHDTVSWYQQALGQGPQFIFQYYEEEERQRGNFPDRFSGHQFPNYSSELNVNALLLGDSALYLCASSLGVEETQYFGPGTRLLVL.

The CDR3, as DNA: TGTGCCAGCAGTGAACTATACTACGAGCAGTACTTC. This encodes CASSELYYEQYF. The chain has TRBV2 and TRBJ2-7; D is unclear. The germline V gene encodes CDR1 SNHLY and CDR2 FYNNEI. This CDR3 spans 12 amino acids. V dropped 2 bases and J dropped 3 bases, with 5 bases sitting between them.

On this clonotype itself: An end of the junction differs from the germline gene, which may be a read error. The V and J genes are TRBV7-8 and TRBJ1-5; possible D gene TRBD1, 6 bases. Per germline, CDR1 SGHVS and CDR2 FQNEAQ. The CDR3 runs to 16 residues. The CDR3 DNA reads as TGTACCAGCAGCTCCCACGGTGGGGGCAGCAATCAGCCCCAGCATTTT. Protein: CTSSSHGGGSNQPQHF.